Following are 30 T cell receptor beta chains from one sample sequenced in a study of cytomegalovirus exposure and HLA in healthy donors. The PCR ran on 60 Vbeta and 13 Jbeta primers. Here immunoSEQ multiplex PCR was the method, and the copy in TCRdb shows in-frame clones only, minus some. The sample has around 100,000 clones; 76% are singletons. The source material was PBMCs. The receptor source for this set is a woman in her late teens or twenties in good health and CMV-seropositive.

The CDR3 sequence is CASSHSGSTSYEQYF. The CDR3 DNA is TGTGCCAGCAGTCATAGCGGGAGTACCTCCTACGAGCAGTACTTC. J is TRBJ2-7 and V is TRBV6-5; TRBD2 aligns across 9 bases. Germline trimming cut 5 bases from V and 0 bases from J; bases unmatched to any gene: 5. The CDR3 has 15 amino acids. Germline V gene sequence: CDR1 MNHEY, CDR2 SVGAGI.

Turning to this clone: At one end, the junction sequence differs from germline, possibly due to a read error. The chain combines TRBV5-1 with TRBJ2-3, with TRBD2 matching over 7 bases. Germline V lookup: CDR1 SGHRS, CDR2 YFSETQ. The CDR3 contains 15 residues. The CDR3 loop is CASSLSSGTTNTQYF. CDR3 coding DNA: TGCGCCAGCAGCTTGTCTAGCGGCACCACAAATACGCAGTATTTT.

Remarks on this clone: At one end, the junction sequence differs from germline, possibly due to a read error. The chain carries TRBV6-5 and TRBJ2-7, with D hard to call. Germline assignment: CDR1 MNHEY and CDR2 SVGAGI. The CDR3 covers 11 residues. The CDR3 spells CRFEATYEQYF. The DNA for the CDR3 is TGCCGATTTGAGGCAACCTACGAGCAGTACTTC.

DNA of the CDR3: TGCGCCAGCAGCTTGCCCGGGACAGGGACCACAGATACGCAGTATTTT. Its protein is CASSLPGTGTTDTQYF. The chain employs TRBV5-1 and TRBJ2-3; 9 nucleotides align to TRBD1. V shed 1 base and J 2 bases; nucleotides not matched to a gene: 5. The CDR3 spans 16 residues. Germline V gene sequence: CDR1 SGHRS, CDR2 YFSETQ.

This clone was seen more than once but under ten times. The V call is TRBV5-1, the J call TRBJ2-6; 7 bases line up with TRBD1. Germline V gene lookup returns CDR1 SGHRS and CDR2 YFSETQ. The CDR3 covers 18 residues. V shed 1 base, J shed 1 base, and the junction held 8 bases outside the gene matches. The CDR3 DNA is TGCGCCAGCAGCTTGTACGGGACAGCACTTTCTGGGGCCAACGTCCTGACTTTC. It is translated as CASSLYGTALSGANVLTF.

The J gene is TRBJ1-5, the V gene TRBV28; 8 bases fit TRBD1. Germline-derived CDR1 and CDR2 are MDHEN and SYDVKM. Trimming took 4 bases from V and 0 from J; bases not matched to a gene: 8. The CDR3 consists of 17 residues. This chain's CDR3 is CASSSPFQGASNQPQHF. DNA for the CDR3: TGTGCCAGCAGTTCGCCGTTTCAGGGGGCTAGCAATCAGCCCCAGCATTTT.

This sequence joins TRBV5-4 and TRBJ2-3, with 10 positions matching TRBD2. Germline V lookup: CDR1 SGHNT, CDR2 YYREEE (reference sequence). After removal of 4 bases from V and 4 bases from J, the junction contained 0 bases not matched to a gene. CDR3 length equals 13 residues. CDR3 sequence: CASSLAGADTQYF. In nucleotides, the CDR3 is TGTGCCAGCAGCCTAGCGGGAGCAGATACGCAGTATTTT.

This sequence joins TRBV11-2 and TRBJ2-5; 12 positions match TRBD2. V shed 7 bases and J 5 bases; nucleotides not matched to a gene: 5. The germline CDR1 and CDR2 sequences are SGHAT and FQNNGV. The CDR3 covers 14 residues. CDR3 DNA sequence: TGTGCCAGCACCTGGACTAGCGGGACTGAGACCCAGTACTTC. It translates to CASTWTSGTETQYF.

The chain recombines TRBV10-2 with TRBJ2-7; 12 positions agree with TRBD2. Germline assignment: CDR1 WSHSY and CDR2 SAAADI. The V and J ends lost 7 bases and 0 bases, in that order; junction bases with no gene match: 1. CDR3 length: 14 residues. The CDR3 DNA reads TGCGCCAGCACTAGCGGGGGGGGCTCCTACGAGCAGTACTTC. As protein: CASTSGGGSYEQYF.

This clone was seen a handful of times. The rearrangement uses TRBV9 and TRBJ2-7; TRBD2 matches at 7 bases. Germline CDR1 and CDR2: SGDLS and YYNGEE. This CDR3 contains 15 residues. With 4 bases clipped from V and 3 bases from J, the junction kept 10 bases outside the gene matches. The CDR3 DNA is TGTGCCAGCAGCCCATCCACTAGCGCGAGCTACGAGCAGTACTTC. This codes for CASSPSTSASYEQYF.

This sequence joins TRBV30 and TRBJ2-2; no clear D gene. V lost 3 bases to trimming and J lost 1 base, with 9 bases between them. CDR1 and CDR2 (germline): GTSNPN, SVGIG (reference sequence). This CDR3 is built from 14 residues. The DNA for the CDR3 is TGTGCCTGGAGCGGCGGCGTGAACACCGGGGAGCTGTTTTTT. This encodes CAWSGGVNTGELFF.

The V call is TRBV12-5, the J call TRBJ2-1, with D possibly TRBD2 on 6 matching bases. V lost 5 bases and J 5 bases, leaving 13 bases between the germline ends. Germline CDR1 LGHNT, CDR2 FRNRAP. This CDR3 is 14 amino acids long. The CDR3 bases are TGTGCTAGTGGTCTCTTCGGAGGGAACAATGAGCAGTTCTTC. Translated: CASGLFGGNNEQFF.

The gene calls are TRBV10-3 and TRBJ2-2; D might be TRBD2 (5 bases). CDR1 and CDR2 from the germline V gene are ENHRY and SYGVKD. V was clipped by 8 bases and J by 7 bases, with 8 bases between them. This CDR3 has 11 amino acids. The CDR3 here is CAIGSGGELFF. In DNA, the CDR3 is TGTGCCATCGGGAGTGGCGGGGAGCTGTTTTTT.

This chain joins TRBV13 and TRBJ2-7; TRBD2 agrees at 7 bases. There are 16 residues in the CDR3. Trimming removed 2 bases from V and 1 base from J; junction bases left unmatched: 8. The germline V gene encodes CDR1 PRHDT and CDR2 FYEKMQ (reference sequence). CDR3 DNA sequence: TGTGCCAGCAGCTTAACTTCGCTAGCGGTGTCCTACGAGCAGTACTTC. It translates to CASSLTSLAVSYEQYF.

This sequence joins TRBV5-1 and TRBJ2-6; 11 bases map to TRBD2. Per the germline V gene, CDR1 is SGHRS and CDR2 is YFSETQ. The junction had 6 bases not matched to a gene; V was cut back by 4 bases and J by 0 bases. This CDR3 has 18 residues. CDR3 sequence: CASSAGTSGFSGANVLTF. The CDR3 DNA reads as TGCGCCAGCAGCGCCGGGACTAGCGGATTCTCTGGGGCCAACGTCCTGACTTTC.

The chain is built from TRBV27 and TRBJ2-3, with 7 positions matching TRBD1. With V trimmed by 3 bases and J by 5 bases, 8 bases remained unmatched. The CDR3 covers 15 residues. From germline, CDR1 is MNHEY and CDR2 SMNVEV (reference sequence). CDR3 region: CASSLYRGIRDTQYF. The DNA of the CDR3 is TGTGCCAGCAGTTTGTACAGGGGTATTAGAGATACGCAGTATTTT.

This sequence joins TRBV19 and TRBJ1-1; TRBD1 agrees at 10 bases. Germline V gene lookup returns CDR1 LNHDA and CDR2 SQIVND (reference sequence). The CDR3 spans 15 residues. Losses at the gene ends were 3 bases for V and 2 bases for J; bases not matched to a gene: 3. Written as DNA, the CDR3 is TGTGCCAGTAGTATGGGGACAGGGGCTAACACTGAAGCTTTCTTT. It specifies CASSMGTGANTEAFF.

On this clone: In this CDR3 the conserved last residue, phenylalanine or tryptophan, is missing, so a read error is likely. The J gene is TRBJ1-3, the V gene TRBV30; TRBD1 might be the D (5 bases). The CDR3 is made up of 14 amino acids. Germline CDR1 reads GTSNPN; CDR2 reads SVGIG (reference sequence). V was clipped by 5 bases and J by 4 bases, with 15 bases between them. The CDR3 protein is CAWGAGTTGNTIYS. The DNA for the CDR3 is TGTGCCTGGGGAGCGGGGACCACAGGAAACACCATATATTCT.

The chain employs TRBV6-6 and TRBJ2-1; D might be TRBD2 (5 bases). Germline V CDR1 and CDR2: MNHNY, SVGAGI (reference sequence). The CDR3 is made up of 14 amino acids. The germline V and J ends were trimmed by 7 bases and 5 bases, with 15 bases remaining between them. The DNA for the CDR3 is TGTGCCAGCACCTTAGAAGGAGGCCACAATGAGCAGTTCTTC. This sequence encodes CASTLEGGHNEQFF.

V gene TRBV6-1 combines with J gene TRBJ1-2; possible D gene TRBD1, 5 bases. This CDR3 region has 13 residues. Germline lookup yields CDR1 MNHNS and CDR2 SASEGT. The V gene lost 6 bases and the J gene lost 4 bases, with 12 bases spanning the gap. The CDR3 sequence is CASRGTGVYGYTF. CDR3 DNA sequence: TGTGCCAGCAGGGGAACAGGAGTCTATGGCTACACCTTC.

V usage is TRBV29-1 and J usage is TRBJ2-3, with 10 bases that match TRBD2. J gave up 4 bases and V 7 bases, and 5 bases lay outside the gene matches. Germline CDR1 SQVTM, CDR2 ANQGSEA. This CDR3 has 13 amino acids. The CDR3 nucleotides read TGCAGCGCCCCTAGCGGGAGATCAGATACGCAGTATTTT. It is translated as CSAPSGRSDTQYF.

The chain couples TRBV6-1 to TRBJ2-3, with TRBD2 matching over 12 bases. The CDR3 has 16 residues. Looked up from germline, CDR1 is MNHNS and CDR2 is SASEGT. Trimming at V came to 4 bases and at J to 2 bases, leaving 4 bases not matched to a gene. The CDR3: CASSGTSGAVTDTQYF. CDR3 bases: TGTGCCAGCAGTGGGACTAGCGGGGCAGTCACAGATACGCAGTATTTT.

This chain connects TRBV29-1 to TRBJ2-3; TRBD2 agrees at 7 bases. The CDR3 sequence is 14 residues long. Trimming took 4 bases from V and 6 from J; bases not matched to a gene: 10. Germline lookup yields CDR1 SQVTM and CDR2 ANQGSEA. CDR3 sequence (DNA): TGCAGCGTTGGGGGCGGGGGATCTGTTGATACGCAGTATTTT. It encodes CSVGGGGSVDTQYF.

This rearrangement joins TRBV28 to TRBJ2-7; a weak D match, TRBD2 (6 bases). The V end was cut by 1 base, the J end by 6 bases, with 13 bases between. The CDR3 extends over 14 amino acids. Per germline, CDR1 MDHEN and CDR2 SYDVKM. Written as DNA, the CDR3 is TGTGCCAGCAGTTTATCGGCGGGGAGCCCCGAGCAGTACTTC. This encodes CASSLSAGSPEQYF. Drawing the rest from reference TRBV28 and TRBJ2-7, the complete variable domain is DVKVTQSSRYLVKRTGEKVFLECVQDMDHENMFWYRQDPGLGLRLIYFSYDVKMKEKGDIPEGYSVSREKKERFSLILESASTNQTSMYLCASSLSAGSPEQYFGPGTRLTVT.

The chain recombines TRBV27 with TRBJ2-7; 10 bases align to TRBD2. Trimming took 6 bases from V and 3 from J; bases not matched to a gene: 8. In germline, CDR1 is MNHEY, CDR2 SMNVEV (reference sequence). The CDR3 consists of 15 residues. Here the CDR3 reads CASRDSLAGIYEQYF. In DNA, the CDR3 is TGTGCCAGCAGAGACTCACTAGCGGGGATCTACGAGCAGTACTTC.

This clone was seen a few times. The chain couples TRBV6-1 to TRBJ2-7, with TRBD2 identical over 10 bases. J was trimmed by 1 base and V by 4 bases; bases with no gene match: 7. The CDR3 sequence is 16 residues long. The germline gives CDR1 MNHNS, CDR2 SASEGT. The chain's CDR3 is CASSATSGKNSYEQYF. For the CDR3, the DNA is TGTGCCAGCAGTGCCACTAGCGGGAAGAATTCCTACGAGCAGTACTTC.

This clone was seen a few times. The J gene is TRBJ2-1, the V gene TRBV9; D may be TRBD2 (6 bases). V lost 0 bases, J lost 8 bases, and 15 bases lay in between. The CDR3 spans 15 residues. The germline V gene encodes CDR1 SGDLS and CDR2 YYNGEE. The CDR3 nucleotides are TGTGCCAGCAGCGTAGAACCAAGGGGAGGCCATGAGCAGTTCTTC. Its translation: CASSVEPRGGHEQFF.

About this clone itself: A read error may produce the germline difference seen at one junction end. The V call is TRBV20-1, the J call TRBJ2-2; D unresolved. The CDR3 consists of 11 residues. CDR1 and CDR2 from the germline V gene are DFQATT and SNEGSKA (reference sequence). The CDR3, as DNA: TGCAGTGCCAGAGCGACCGGGGAGCTGTTTTTT. It specifies CSARATGELFF.

This chain joins TRBV19 and TRBJ1-5; no reliable D call. V was cut by 5 bases and J by 7 bases, with 12 bases left in between. Germline-derived CDR1 and CDR2 are LNHDA and SQIVND (reference sequence). The CDR3 length is 13 residues. The CDR3 protein is CASSSTSYQPQHF. CDR3 bases: TGTGCCAGTAGTTCCACATCTTACCAGCCCCAGCATTTT.

The chain combines TRBV5-1 with TRBJ2-3, with TRBD2 as a possible D gene (6 bases). Germline assignment: CDR1 SGHRS and CDR2 YFSETQ. Trimming removed 0 bases from V and 0 bases from J, with 17 bases in between. The CDR3 extends over 18 amino acids. CDR3 amino acids: CASSLARFGTSSTDTQYF. Here the CDR3 DNA reads TGCGCCAGCAGCTTGGCCAGATTTGGGACTTCTAGCACAGATACGCAGTATTTT. Looking up the rest from reference TRBV5-1 and TRBJ2-3 gives the full variable domain: KAGVTQTPRYLIKTRGQQVTLSCSPISGHRSVSWYQQTPGQGLQFLFEYFSETQRNKGNFPGRFSGRQFSNSRSEMNVSTLELGDSALYLCASSLARFGTSSTDTQYFGPGTRLTVL.